The entry below gives a single T cell receptor beta chain sequence along with its context. The data were taken from a study of blood T cell repertoires in COVID-19. For the study at large: Acute and convalescent COVID-19 specimens originated in the United States, Italy and Spain. T cells, B-cell-depleted T cells, or PBMCs supplied cDNA or gDNA.

The germline V and J ends were trimmed by 1 base and 5 bases, with 15 bases remaining between them. CDR1 is MRHNA and CDR2 is SNTAGT in the germline V gene. The CDR3 runs to 16 residues. In the authors' workflow: Reference gene primer amplification yielded estimated nucleated cell counts. Measured with immunoSEQ multiplex PCR; TCRdb has only the in-frame clones, and not every one. The D gene and trimming were derived from the DNA, and the V and J assignments and clone size from that table. In the table there are roughly 320,000 clones, 89% of which are singletons. This sequence was found in a woman aged 25 to 39 with COVID-19, enrolled during active disease. Specimen: peripheral blood. V and J are TRBV6-4 and TRBJ2-1; TRBD2 is a possible D gene (7 bases). CDR3 nucleotide sequence: TGTGCCAGCAGTGACTTGGGCGGGGGCCCCCACAATGAGCAGTTCTTC. Amino acids: CASSDLGGGPHNEQFF.